This T cell receptor beta chain was identified during a study of T cells in localized non-small cell lung cancer. Study-level results: The study found T cell clonality highest in uninvolved adjacent lung, above tumor. Turning up in adjacent lung were a median 57 of the top 100 tumor clones. The tumor had only one region sequenced, so heterogeneity remains possible. Blood T cell density predicted longer survival; adjacent-lung clonality, shorter.

CDR3 length: 16 amino acids. The V gene end was trimmed by 7 bases and the J gene end by 4 bases; junction bases not matched to a gene: 14. Germline V gene lookup returns CDR1 SNHLY and CDR2 FYNNEI. TCRdb's copy holds only in-frame clones and misses some; the assay was immunoSEQ multiplex PCR. This repertoire shows 45,000 or so clones, about 88% found once; its top ten account for 2.5%. For this clone: Its antigen is undetermined.

This receptor was identified in a man aged 40 to 69 with stage II lung adenocarcinoma. This specimen was PBMCs, taken before any cancer treatment. The chain carries TRBV2 and TRBJ2-5, with 8 bases lining up with TRBD2. CDR3 sequence (DNA): TGTGCCAGCACTTTTAGAAGAACTAGCGGTGGAGAGACCCAGTACTTC. Its translation is CASTFRRTSGGETQYF.